One and the same sample provided the 20 T cell receptor beta chains below, sequenced in a study of patients and donors after allogeneic stem cell transplantation. TCRdb re-called the RT-PCR reads with MiXCR, one entry per CDR3 protein. Of hundreds of thousands of distinct CDR3 sequences in the sample, roughly 14% were seen once. The sample comprised blood, either unsorted or a sorted T cell fraction (not recorded which). The receptors were sampled from a human donor who was either an allogeneic HSCT recipient or a stem cell or donor lymphocyte infusion donor (not recorded which). It is not recorded whose cells these are; they may come from a transplant donor.

This clonotype has ten or more counts. The rearrangement joins TRBV5-1 to TRBJ2-3; maybe TRBD1 (6 bases). Germline-derived CDR1 and CDR2 are SGHRS and YFSETQ. CDR3 length: 15 amino acids. V was trimmed by 0 bases and J by 3 bases, leaving 11 bases between them. The CDR3 reads CASSLDTGRTDTQYF. CDR3 DNA sequence: TGCGCCAGCAGCTTGGACACAGGGCGGACAGATACGCAGTATTTT. The whole variable domain, remainder taken from reference TRBV5-1 and TRBJ2-3, is KAGVTQTPRYLIKTRGQQVTLSCSPISGHRSVSWYQQTPGQGLQFLFEYFSETQRNKGNFPGRFSGRQFSNSRSEMNVSTLELGDSALYLCASSLDTGRTDTQYFGPGTRLTVL.

This rearrangement joins TRBV21-1 to TRBJ2-3; TRBD1, as called in the table, went unchecked against the DNA. TRBV21-1 is a listed pseudogene. The CDR3 contains 19 residues. The CDR3 nucleotides are TGTGCCAGCAGCAAAGGAGGAGACAGGGTAAATCTGGGCACAGATACGCAGTATTTT. As protein: CASSKGGDRVNLGTDTQYF.

The chain carries TRBV2 and TRBJ2-2; 8 bases line up with TRBD1. The trim removed 6 bases at V and 5 bases at J, leaving 8 bases unmatched. Germline CDR1 reads SNHLY; CDR2 reads FYNNEI. CDR3 length equals 15 residues. DNA for the CDR3: TGTGCCAGCAGGCAGGGGGCAAGTGGTACCGGGGAGCTGTTTTTT. It encodes CASRQGASGTGELFF.

In its sample, this clonotype was seen many times. The gene calls are TRBV10-3 and TRBJ2-7; D is uncertain. Germline CDR1 ENHRY, CDR2 SYGVKD. The CDR3 is 11 amino acids. V lost 8 bases to trimming and J lost 3 bases, with 8 bases between them. CDR3 protein: CAIGRIYEQYF. CDR3 bases: TGTGCCATCGGTCGAATCTACGAGCAGTACTTC.

This clonotype was detected only a few times. The chain combines TRBV25-1 with TRBJ2-1, with D perhaps matching TRBD1 (5 bases). CDR3 length: 15 amino acids. Trimming removed 0 bases from V and 2 bases from J, with 8 bases in between. Germline V lookup: CDR1 MGHDK, CDR2 SYGVNS. The CDR3 region has the DNA TGTGCCAGCAGTGAATACAAGGGGCCCTACAATGAGCAGTTCTTC. It specifies CASSEYKGPYNEQFF.

The V and J genes are TRBV3-1 and TRBJ1-2; D is uncertain. This CDR3 comprises 13 residues. V dropped 0 bases and J dropped 8 bases, with 10 bases sitting between them. Germline lookup yields CDR1 LGHDT and CDR2 YNNKEL (reference sequence). CDR3 protein: CASSQDMGAGYTF. CDR3 coding DNA: TGTGCCAGCAGCCAAGATATGGGTGCGGGCTACACCTTC. Full variable domain (remainder filled in from reference TRBV3-1 and TRBJ1-2): DTAVSQTPKYLVTQMGNDKSIKCEQNLGHDTMYWYKQDSKKFLKIMFSYNNKELIINETVPNRFSPKSPDKAHLNLHINSLELGDSAVYFCASSQDMGAGYTFGSGTRLTVV.

The chain uses TRBV6-1 and TRBJ2-6; 11 bases align to TRBD2. Germline CDR1 is MNHNS and CDR2 is SASEGT. This CDR3 contains 17 residues. V dropped 6 bases and J dropped 0; count of bases not matched to a gene: 4. CDR3 sequence: CASRILAGASGANVLTF. CDR3 bases: TGTGCCAGCAGGATACTAGCGGGGGCCTCTGGGGCCAACGTCCTGACTTTC.

This clonotype was seen a handful of times. The rearrangement links TRBV4-3 to TRBJ1-2; tentatively, D is TRBD1 (6 bases). Germline CDR1 LGHNA, CDR2 YSLEER. This CDR3 is 12 amino acids long. Trimming cost V 0 bases and J 8 bases, with 7 bases left between them. The CDR3, as DNA: TGCGCCAGCAGCCAAGAAGGGGGAGGCTACACCTTC. Protein product: CASSQEGGGYTF.

The V and J genes are TRBV10-2 and TRBJ2-2, with 9 bases that match TRBD2. Unmatched junction bases numbered 6, after V lost 7 bases and J lost 6 bases. The CDR3 is made up of 14 amino acids. Germline assignment: CDR1 WSHSY and CDR2 SAAADI. The CDR3 DNA sequence: TGCGCCAGCAAGGTAGCGGGAGCGGCCGGGGAGCTGTTTTTT. It translates to CASKVAGAAGELFF.

The chain is built from TRBV9 and TRBJ2-7; a possible D gene is TRBD2 (7 bases). The germline CDR1 and CDR2 sequences are SGDLS and YYNGEE. The CDR3 extends over 15 amino acids. V was pared by 3 bases and J by 6 bases, with 19 bases between. CDR3 DNA sequence: TGTGCCAGCAGCGCCTTGGGGGCTAGCGGCGGCGAGCAGTACTTC. Translation gives CASSALGASGGEQYF.

The CDR3 sequence: CASSLGLQEEAFF. The CDR3 DNA reads as TGTGCCAGCAGCTTAGGGTTGCAGGAGGAAGCTTTCTTT. The chain is built from TRBV7-9 and TRBJ1-1, with no clear D. The germline gives CDR1 SEHNR, CDR2 FQNEAQ (reference sequence). The CDR3 consists of 13 residues. V lost 1 base, J lost 8 bases, and 11 bases lay in between.

Here the CDR3 reads CASSFSSGGKETQYF. The CDR3 DNA follows: TGTGCCAGCAGTTTTAGTAGCGGGGGGAAAGAGACCCAGTACTTC. This sequence joins TRBV12-3 or TRBV12-4 and TRBJ2-5, with 10 bases aligning to TRBD2. This CDR3 is 15 amino acids long. Losses at the gene ends were 3 bases for V and 3 bases for J; bases not matched to a gene: 4.

The CDR3 spells CSVGRGGEYEQYF. The DNA for the CDR3 is TGCAGCGTCGGCCGGGGCGGGGAGTACGAGCAGTACTTC. The rearrangement links TRBV29-1 to TRBJ2-7, with D possibly TRBD2 on 6 matching bases. This CDR3 is 13 amino acids long. Germline lookup yields CDR1 SQVTM and CDR2 ANQGSEA. The V end was cut by 6 bases, the J end by 4 bases, with 16 bases between.

Written as DNA, the CDR3 is TGTGCCAGCAGCCAAGGCGGATCTGCCGAGCAGTACTTC. As protein: CASSQGGSAEQYF. This chain connects TRBV3-1 to TRBJ2-7, with no clear D. The CDR3 totals 13 residues. The ends were cut back, 1 base at V and 6 bases at J, with 10 bases in the middle. Germline V CDR1 and CDR2: LGHDT, YNNKEL (reference sequence).

This clonotype has ten or more counts. This chain connects TRBV4-2 to TRBJ2-3; 15 nucleotides line up with TRBD2. V gave up 1 base and J gave up 6 bases; unmatched junction bases: 2. CDR1 and CDR2 from the germline V gene are LGHNA and YNFKEQ. This CDR3 has 16 residues. CDR3 DNA: TGTGCCAGCAGCCAAGGGACTAGCGGGGGGGCCGATACGCAGTATTTT. Encoded protein: CASSQGTSGGADTQYF.

This clonotype was picked up many times. This chain connects TRBV20-1 to TRBJ2-1, with 15 nucleotides matching TRBD2. This CDR3 is built from 16 residues. V dropped 6 bases and J dropped 6; count of bases not matched to a gene: 9. The germline V gene has CDR1 DFQATT and CDR2 SNEGSKA (reference sequence). CDR3 loop: CSAIGTSGGLGNEQFF. CDR3 in DNA: TGCAGTGCCATCGGGACTAGCGGGGGGCTTGGCAATGAGCAGTTCTTC.

V gene TRBV6-6 combines with J gene TRBJ2-1; 7 bases are a match to TRBD1. V lost 7 bases, J lost 5 bases, and 5 bases stayed unmatched. Germline V gene sequence: CDR1 MNHNY, CDR2 SVGAGI (reference sequence). The length of the CDR3 is 13 residues. The CDR3 sequence is CASKGQPNNEQFF. In DNA, the CDR3 is TGTGCCAGCAAGGGACAGCCCAACAATGAGCAGTTCTTC.

This clonotype has just one count. The chain has TRBV20-1 and TRBJ1-1, with D possibly being TRBD1 (6 bases). CDR1 and CDR2 from the germline V gene are DFQATT and SNEGSKA (reference sequence). The CDR3 extends over 15 amino acids. V was cut by 2 bases and J by 0 bases, with 13 bases left in between. The CDR3: CSARSYQGMNTEAFF. CDR3 DNA sequence: TGCAGTGCTAGATCCTATCAGGGGATGAACACTGAAGCTTTCTTT.

This clonotype was detected only a few times. The chain links TRBV5-1 to TRBJ2-7; tentative D call: TRBD1 (6 bases). The CDR3 is 13 residues long. The V gene's germline CDR1 is SGHRS and CDR2 YFSETQ. Trimming stripped 4 bases from V and 4 bases from J, with 12 bases between. The CDR3 protein is CASSRGQPYEQYF. CDR3 sequence (DNA): TGCGCCAGCAGCCGTGGACAGCCGTACGAGCAGTACTTC. The full variable domain, its missing parts supplied by reference TRBV5-1 and TRBJ2-7, is KAGVTQTPRYLIKTRGQQVTLSCSPISGHRSVSWYQQTPGQGLQFLFEYFSETQRNKGNFPGRFSGRQFSNSRSEMNVSTLELGDSALYLCASSRGQPYEQYFGPGTRLTVT.

The V call is TRBV24-1, the J call TRBJ2-2; 10 bases fit TRBD1. CDR3 length equals 15 residues. The V and J ends lost 3 bases and 9 bases, in that order; junction bases with no gene match: 6. Germline assignment: CDR1 KGHDR and CDR2 SFDVKD. The CDR3 loop reads CATSDIPGQGRELFF. CDR3 DNA sequence: TGTGCCACCAGTGATATCCCGGGACAGGGGCGGGAGCTGTTTTTT.